This TCR beta chain was obtained from a study of regulatory T cells in long-lasting Graves disease (dated by TCRdb to about 2021). At the level of the whole study: Persistent Graves' disease was defined as persistently positive TSH receptor autoantibodies together with antithyroid drug treatment for over 5 years. Patients with persistent Graves' disease were compared with patients with newly diagnosed Graves' disease using TCR sequencing and RNA sequencing of peripheral blood. The study took place in China and was registered as a clinical trial. A total of roughly 35 samples were covered by TCR sequencing, comprising approximately 13 persistent and 20 or so newly diagnosed Graves' disease patients. Persistent Graves' disease patients in the clinical cohort had taken antithyroid drugs for approximately ten years on average.

V and J are trimmed by 4 bases and 0 bases, and the gene matches miss 13 bases of the junction. The CDR3 holds 18 amino acids from the cysteine to the phenylalanine. Of all the DNA, just the CDR3 is kept, 54 bases in frame from base 1. CDR1 and CDR2 were assigned from the germline V gene as SGHVS and FQNEAQ. The investigation overall reported the following: Preferential use of TRBV28, TRBJ1-2 and TRBJ2-5 was observed in persistent disease, whereas TRBV20-1 and TRBJ2-1 were favored in newly diagnosed disease. The authors noted that the small sample size was a limitation that may lower accuracy. Persistent patients shared more public clonotypes among themselves (over 2,500) than newly diagnosed patients did (more than 850). Peripheral blood alone was examined, since thyroid tissue, which constituted the primary lesion, could not be accessed. Compared with newly diagnosed patients, patients with persistent Graves' disease had lower TCR Shannon entropy and fewer highly expanded clones, which suggests clonal expansion. Only the TCR beta chain was sequenced and analyzed.

This clonotype was seen many times. Its specific antigen is unknown. No per-base quality is available; no much larger clone lies one base away. Receptors were amplified or captured by multiplex PCR. The sequencer listed for this sample is Illumina HiSeq 4000. TCR beta libraries were built with iRepertoire HTBI primers and Arm-PCR amplification of CDR3 regions. PCR products were gel purified before sequencing. The authors' pipeline ran thus. A total of fewer than 65 TRBV and some 15 TRBJ segments were identified across samples and were used for gene usage analysis of CDR3 amino acid clonotypes. COPE and FqMerger were used to merge the filtered high-quality paired reads into contigs. Contigs were aligned with BLAST to IMGT TRBV, TRBD and TRBJ reference genes, and CDR3 was defined per IMGT. Any clonotype with a frequency above 0.1% was classified as a highly expanded clone. Shannon entropy served as the measure of repertoire diversity, while the Gini coefficient captured V-J evenness. Clonotypes shared by more than one individual were considered public. In-frame beta chains were kept once TCRdb had trimmed the public reads at Q25 with fastp and called clones with MiXCR. Identical CDR3 proteins give one entry, which carries the most common genes and DNA. TCRdb assigned the V and J calls; the authors' analysis was not used. For this sample the table gives around 340,000 distinct CDR3 sequences, of which roughly a fifth were detected only once. The ten top clones hold 25% to 35% of the sample.

The label giving this sample's time point can be read as: persistent/refractory GD, antithyroid drugs over 5 years with positive TRAb. RNA was extracted from PBMCs in TRIzol for both TCR sequencing and RNA sequencing. The diagnosis of Graves' disease was made according to American Thyroid Association guidelines. Recruitment of patients was carried out at an endocrinology department in Xi'an, China. From each patient, 8 to 10 milliliters of peripheral blood was collected into an EDTA anticoagulant tube. Ficoll Paque Plus density gradient separation was used to isolate PBMCs, and no further T cell sorting was done. An Agilent 2100 Bioanalyzer and agarose gel were used to check RNA quality, while a NanoDrop 2000 measured RNA concentration.

Recombination joined TRBV7-8 with TRBJ2-7, with TRBD2 matching 9 junction bases. Sequenced here: peripheral blood mononuclear cells (PBMCs), sampled when the disease was refractory, from a patient treated with antithyroid drugs. The clonotype comes from a female donor with Graves disease. CDR3 sequence: CASSSSFSSGAYSYEQYF. The DNA sequence is as follows: TGTGCCAGCAGCTCCTCGTTTTCTAGCGGGGCTTACTCCTACGAGCAGTACTTC.